This T cell receptor beta chain stems from a study of blood T cells in healthy people across ages. This CDR3 comprises 15 residues. In germline, CDR1 is SGHDT, CDR2 YYEEEE. The V gene lost 2 bases and the J gene lost 6 bases, with 16 bases spanning the gap. Each donor gave 9.5 to 10 milliliters of peripheral blood. There are a few counts of this clonotype. Its target is unknown. For the second PCR, which ran for about 7 to 11 cycles, a sample-barcoded 5' primer and a J-beta primer mix were used. TCRdb re-analysed the 5' RACE reads in MiXCR, keeping a single row per CDR3 protein. The profile shows 1.5 million to 2 million distinct CDR3 sequences, roughly two fifths of them singletons. Whole-study findings and limits: The fall in TCR beta diversity per million T cells was roughly linear with age.

The sequencing sample was made of blood. The sequence came from a human donor in good health. The chain recombines TRBV5-6 with TRBJ2-3, with D maybe TRBD2 (7 bases). CDR3 DNA: TGTGCCAGCAGCTTTTGGGGGGGCAGTTACGATACGCAGTATTTT. Residues: CASSFWGGSYDTQYF.